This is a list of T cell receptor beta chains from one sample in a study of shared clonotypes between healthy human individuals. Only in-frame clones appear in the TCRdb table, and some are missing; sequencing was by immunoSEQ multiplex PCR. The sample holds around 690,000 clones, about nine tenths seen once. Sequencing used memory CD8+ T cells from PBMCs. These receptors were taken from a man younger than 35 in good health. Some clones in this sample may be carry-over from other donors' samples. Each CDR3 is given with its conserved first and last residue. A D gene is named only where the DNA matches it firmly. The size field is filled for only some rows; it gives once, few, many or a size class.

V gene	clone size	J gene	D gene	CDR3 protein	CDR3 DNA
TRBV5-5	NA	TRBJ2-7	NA	CASSPGLRASDEQYF	TGTGCCAGCAGCCCGGGCTTGCGGGCAAGCGACGAGCAGTACTTC
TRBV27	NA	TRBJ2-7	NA	CASSLAASSYEQYF	TGTGCCAGCAGTTTGGCCGCGAGCTCCTACGAGCAGTACTTC
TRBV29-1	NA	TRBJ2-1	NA	CSVVAGSVGHEQFF	TGCAGCGTTGTAGCAGGATCGGTAGGCCATGAGCAGTTCTTC
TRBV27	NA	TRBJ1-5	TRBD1	CATSSGTGGFRQPQHF	TGTGCCACCTCCTCGGGGACAGGGGGCTTTAGACAGCCCCAGCATTTT
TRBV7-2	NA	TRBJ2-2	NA	CASRPETRSTGELFF	TGTGCCAGCAGGCCAGAAACCCGTTCAACCGGGGAGCTGTTTTTT
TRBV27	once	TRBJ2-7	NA	CASRRRGSSYEQYF	TGTGCCAGCAGAAGGAGGGGCTCGTCCTACGAGCAGTACTTC
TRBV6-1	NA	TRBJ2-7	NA	CASRELGIYEQYF	TGTGCCAGCAGGGAGCTCGGAATCTACGAGCAGTACTTC
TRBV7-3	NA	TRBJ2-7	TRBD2	CASSARRGERYEQYF	TGTGCCAGCAGCGCCCGGCGGGGGGAAAGGTACGAGCAGTACTTC
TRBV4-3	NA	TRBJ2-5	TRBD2	CASSQGAGTSGRLTQYF	TGCGCCAGCAGCCAAGGTGCCGGAACTAGCGGGAGGTTGACCCAGTACTTC
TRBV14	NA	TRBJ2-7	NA	CASSQQNFYEQYF	TGTGCCAGCAGCCAGCAAAACTTTTACGAGCAGTACTTC
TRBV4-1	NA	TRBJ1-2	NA	CASSQVQPGRAYGYTF	TGCGCCAGCAGCCAAGTACAGCCAGGCAGGGCCTATGGCTACACCTTC
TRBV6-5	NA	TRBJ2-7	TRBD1	CASSYSLTGAYEQYF	TGTGCCAGCAGTTACTCCCTGACAGGGGCCTACGAGCAGTACTTC
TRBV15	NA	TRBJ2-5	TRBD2	CATSRDRLAGGAWTQYF	TGTGCCACCAGCAGAGATCGGCTAGCGGGAGGGGCGTGGACCCAGTACTTC
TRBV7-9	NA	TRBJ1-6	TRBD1	CASSSPQGDYNSPLHF	TGTGCCAGCAGCTCACCACAGGGGGACTATAATTCACCCCTCCACTTT
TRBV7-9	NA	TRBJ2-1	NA	CASLLGDNEQFF	TGTGCCAGCCTACTGGGGGACAATGAGCAGTTCTTC
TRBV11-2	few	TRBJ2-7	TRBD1	CASSLGQVSEQYF	TGTGCCAGCAGCTTGGGACAGGTTTCTGAGCAGTACTTC
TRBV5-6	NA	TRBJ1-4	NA	CASSIRPQGKLFF	TGTGCCAGCAGCATCCGACCGCAGGGGAAACTGTTTTTT
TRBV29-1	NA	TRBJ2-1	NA	CSAYSGDNYNEQFF	TGCAGCGCATACTCAGGGGATAATTACAATGAGCAGTTCTTC
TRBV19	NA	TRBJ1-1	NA	CASAGDGSNTEAFF	TGTGCCAGTGCCGGCGACGGCTCGAACACTGAAGCTTTCTTT
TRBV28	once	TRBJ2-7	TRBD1	CASSSRDRDEQYF	TGTGCCAGCAGTTCAAGGGACAGGGACGAGCAGTACTTC
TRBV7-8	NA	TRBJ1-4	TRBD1	CASSPLRGGFIEKLFF	TGTGCCAGCAGCCCCCTGCGAGGGGGCTTTATCGAAAAACTGTTTTTT
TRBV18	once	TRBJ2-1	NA	CASSPGRDYNEQFF	TGTGCCAGCTCACCAGGGCGGGATTACAATGAGCAGTTCTTC
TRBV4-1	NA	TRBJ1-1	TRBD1	CASSQDLRGLPTEAFF	TGCGCCAGCAGCCAAGATCTCAGGGGGCTTCCCACTGAAGCTTTCTTT
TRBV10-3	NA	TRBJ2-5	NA	CAISEVKRETQYF	TGTGCCATCAGTGAGGTCAAGCGGGAGACCCAGTACTTC
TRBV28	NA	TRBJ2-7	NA	CASSSSGTGRLYEQYF	TGTGCCAGCAGTTCCTCGGGGACGGGGAGGCTCTACGAGCAGTACTTC
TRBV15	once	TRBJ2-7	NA	CATSRGGSSYEQYF	TGTGCCACCAGCAGAGGGGGGAGCTCCTACGAGCAGTACTTC
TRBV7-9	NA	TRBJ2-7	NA	CASSLGRREGVEQYF	TGTGCCAGCAGCTTAGGGAGGAGAGAAGGGGTCGAGCAGTACTTC
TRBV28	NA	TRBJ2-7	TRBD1	CASSLRTTYRGSEQYF	TGTGCCAGCAGTTTGCGAACGACCTACAGGGGTAGCGAGCAGTACTTC
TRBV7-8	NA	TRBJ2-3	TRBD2	CASSRFLAGGPRTDTQYF	TGTGCCAGCAGCCGCTTTTTAGCGGGAGGGCCCCGGACAGATACGCAGTATTTT
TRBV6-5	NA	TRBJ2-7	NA	CASSFPSLFYEQYF	TGTGCCAGCAGCTTCCCCTCCCTCTTCTACGAGCAGTACTTC
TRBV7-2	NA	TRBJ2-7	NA	CASSFTTGTSYEQYF	TGTGCCAGCAGCTTTACGACGGGAACTTCCTACGAGCAGTACTTC
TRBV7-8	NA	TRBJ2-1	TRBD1	CASSLTGSSYNEQFF	TGTGCCAGCAGCTTGACAGGGAGCTCCTACAATGAGCAGTTCTTC
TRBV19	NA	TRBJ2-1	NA	CATAHASYNEQFF	TGTGCCACCGCCCACGCCTCCTACAATGAGCAGTTCTTC
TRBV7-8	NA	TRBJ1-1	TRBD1	CASSLSVQGVDTEAFF	TGTGCCAGCAGCTTGTCCGTTCAGGGGGTAGATACTGAAGCTTTCTTT
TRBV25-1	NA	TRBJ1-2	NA	CASMRWGNGYTF	TGTGCCAGCATGAGATGGGGGAATGGCTACACCTTC
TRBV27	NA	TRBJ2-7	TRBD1	CASSPHPGTGSREQYF	TGTGCCAGCAGTCCTCACCCCGGGACAGGGTCGAGGGAGCAGTACTTC